The subject of this entry is one T cell receptor beta chain. This sample is drawn from a study of blood T cell repertoires in COVID-19. On the study more broadly: Acute and convalescent COVID-19 specimens originated in the United States, Italy and Spain.

In the study's own analysis: From reference gene primer amplification, estimates of nucleated cell counts were derived. The repertoire was sequenced with immunoSEQ multiplex PCR; TCRdb's copy has only in-frame clones and lacks some. V and J calls and clone size are those listed in that table; D and trimming were worked out from the DNA. The data hold about 190,000 clones, with about 82% observed a single time. The CDR3 is made up of 13 amino acids. Germline assignment: CDR1 MNHEY and CDR2 SVGAGI. V lost 7 bases to trimming and J lost 4 bases, with 10 bases between them. Sequenced input: PBMCs or T cells enriched from blood (not recorded which). The TCR sequence derives from a man in his forties with acute COVID-19. The chain recombines TRBV6-5 with TRBJ2-2; TRBD1 is a possible D gene (6 bases). CDR3 loop: CASNRDTTGELFF. As DNA, the CDR3 is TGTGCCAGCAACAGGGATACCACCGGGGAGCTGTTTTTT.